A few counts support the clone carrying this TCR beta chain. The source of the sample is a study of blood T cell repertoires in COVID-19. The protocol was immunoSEQ multiplex PCR, while the TCRdb copy is restricted to in-frame clones and leaves out a portion. The data contain under 350,000 clones, 85% to 90% of them seen just once; the ten biggest clones take up about 14%. Trimming cost V 4 bases and J 3 bases; bases outside gene matches: 7. Germline V gene lookup returns CDR1 MDHEN and CDR2 SYDVKM. This CDR3 spans 15 amino acids. The source of this sequence is a human donor in a cohort sampled during active COVID-19. The V call is TRBV28, the J call TRBJ2-7; 9 nucleotides line up with TRBD1. The sample comprised peripheral blood. The CDR3: CASSSHTGGHYEQYF. CDR3 bases: TGTGCCAGCAGTTCCCATACAGGGGGCCACTACGAGCAGTACTTC.